This TCR beta chain was retrieved from a study of vaccination and CD4 T cells after COVID-19. The CDR3 runs 14 residues. V lost 4 bases and J 0 bases, leaving 11 bases between the germline ends. Per germline, CDR1 GTSNPN and CDR2 SVGIG (reference sequence). Noted treatment: roughly 10-day PBMC culture with coronavirus spike peptide pools or control peptides (ViraFEST assay). The Oncomine TCR Beta short-read assay was applied to DNA of cultured CD4+ T cells. TCRdb analysed the PCR reads with MiXCR anew, one entry per CDR3 protein. The sample lists tens of thousands of distinct CDR3 sequences; 60% were seen once. A note on this clonotype: Its specificity is not known.

The sample consisted of CD4+ T cells from blood, cultured in vitro, taken after SARS-CoV-2 vaccination. This sequence joins TRBV30 and TRBJ2-3; no clear D gene. The sequence was obtained from a human donor who received a COVID-19 vaccine. The CDR3 loop is CAWTGTSSTDTQYF. The CDR3 DNA reads TGTGCCTGGACCGGAACTTCTAGCACAGATACGCAGTATTTT.